This TCR beta chain was sequenced for a study of identical twins. General study results and limits: The degree of excess twin sharing was weaker in beta out-of-frame sequences. Zero-insertion analyses were open to partial confounding by invariant MAIT and iNKT cells.

V dropped 0 bases and J dropped 1 base, with 17 bases sitting between them. The CDR3 is 17 amino acids. CDR1 and CDR2 (germline): DFQATT, SNEGSKA (reference sequence). The sample holds a few counts of this clonotype. The antigen remains undetermined. TCRdb redid the calling of the 5' RACE reads with MiXCR, one entry per CDR3 protein. The sample records roughly 770,000 distinct CDR3 sequences, around a sixth being singletons. This sample also appeared in a second study, on T cells expressing NK-cell markers.

This rearrangement joins TRBV20-1 to TRBJ2-3, with TRBD2 as a possible D gene (6 bases). The receptor's source is a woman aged 18-29 years in good health. Sequencing used PBMCs. In DNA form, the CDR3 reads TGCAGTGCTAGAGATTTCCGAGGGACTTCGGGCACAGATACGCAGTATTTT. This encodes CSARDFRGTSGTDTQYF.